This T cell receptor beta chain derives from a study of memory CD4+ T cells and cytomegalovirus serostatus. Authors' processing steps: Out-of-frame sequences were removed, leaving 2 million to 2.5 million distinct TCRbeta sequences. Repertoires were generated with immunoSEQ multiplex PCR, while TCRdb's copy carries only in-frame clones and drops some. For V, J and clone size, that table is used; D and trimming come from the DNA. The sample comprises about 40,000 clones, more than 75% of which are singletons, and approximately 0.8% rests with the top ten. Findings and limits, study-wide: The CMV-associated TCR signature appears largely within the CD4+ memory repertoire.

The sort gate was single viable CD3+CD4+CD8-CD45RO+ cells for memory CD4+ T cells. CDR1 is ENHRY and CDR2 is SYGVKD in the germline V gene. Trimming took off 3 bases at V and 4 bases at J, with 15 bases between the two ends. The CDR3 consists of 15 residues. A note on this clone: Antigen unknown.

The chain combines TRBV10-3 with TRBJ2-5; either TRBD1 or TRBD2 may fit D (5 bases each). This TCR was recovered from an adult in good health and CMV-seronegative. Sequenced: memory CD4+ T cells from blood. CDR3 DNA: TGTGCCATCAGTGATCTGGGTGGGGACGGAGAGACCCAGTACTTC. This encodes CAISDLGGDGETQYF.